The sequence of this T cell receptor beta chain was determined in a study of pediatric ulcerative colitis (dated 2019 in TCRdb). Concerning the study at large: Of the ulcerative colitis patients, several had pancolitis and two had left-sided colitis, and histology in every patient was consistent with ulcerative colitis. Some 10 newly diagnosed, treatment-naive pediatric ulcerative colitis patients and a few non-IBD control children each provided paired blood and rectal samples. By Pediatric Ulcerative Colitis Activity Index, two patients had mild disease, several had moderate disease and three had acute severe colitis. Results the study describes overall, beyond this receptor: Rectal repertoire features separated controls, mild-moderate and acute severe colitis patients; acute severe colitis showed reduced rectal diversity due to clonal expansions. For technical reasons, substantially fewer templates were yielded by the blood samples of a couple of patients, and these blood samples were excluded from blood-rectal overlap analysis. Autologous blood-rectal clonal overlap was significantly higher in ulcerative colitis patients than in controls, suggesting increased T cell trafficking to inflamed tissue. A couple of rectal CDR3 clonotypes were detected in all ulcerative colitis patients and were not detected in any of the controls. With only a handful of individuals, the healthy control group was small. Because the repertoires came from total lymphocyte DNA, rare subsets such as regulatory T cells may have patterns that are not reflected.

Rearranged CDR3 beta regions were amplified from genomic DNA with multiplex V and J primers using the immunoSEQ TRB Survey service. To keep depth equal across samples, survey-level sequencing depth of up to 500,000 reads per sample was applied. Libraries were purified, pooled and sequenced on Illumina technology. As for the original processing: immunoSEQ online tools were used for productive clonality, sample overlap, pairwise scatters, CDR3 beta length, V/D/J gene usage and productiveness. Calculated diversity was defined as the number of unique rearrangements divided by total templates, multiplied by 100, and Shannon and Simpson indices were computed as well. Principal component analysis was performed on Z-score normalized data with the R prcomp function and the ggbiplot package. Blood-rectal clonal overlap within each subject was quantified with Morisita's index. The table was pulled from immuneACCESS by TCRdb, which kept in-frame rearrangements only. Such tables lose some clones; where checked, under half of the loss comes from unresolved V genes, and the rest has no known cause. From that table come the V and J calls and clone size; the DNA was used to work out D and trimming. Within this sample are around 65,000 clones, with over 65% of them counted one time only. The top ten clonotypes cover over 4% of the sample.

On this clone: There is no known antigen for this receptor. Base-call qualities are not available, and no considerably larger clone is one nucleotide away.

Before the diagnostic colonoscopy, none of the ulcerative colitis patients had been given immunosuppressive medication. Blood was sampled at the time of the colonoscopy. The Wizard kit (Promega) was used to extract genomic DNA from blood and intestinal samples. Between the V and J ends, shortened by 2 bases and 1 base respectively, the junction contains 5 bases. Via the germline V gene (reference sequence), CDR1 is LNHDA and CDR2 SQIVND. There are 13 amino acids in the CDR3, from cysteine to phenylalanine inclusive. Only the CDR3 DNA stays, 39 bases, in frame from base 1. The chain employs TRBV19 and TRBJ1-2; confidence is insufficient to name the D gene. The specimen was blood. The TCR sequence derives from a boy aged 5 to 17 with moderate ulcerative colitis. The CDR3 sequence is CASSIRINYGYTF. The sequence in DNA is TGTGCCAGTAGTATACGGATTAACTATGGCTACACCTTC.